Presented here are 7 T cell receptor beta chains from one specimen sequenced in a study of blood T cell repertoires in COVID-19. Clones were sequenced by immunoSEQ multiplex PCR, and TCRdb holds only the in-frame ones, with some missing. This sample has around 200,000 clones, with less than 85% found just once. The specimen was PBMCs or T cells enriched from blood (not recorded which). The receptors shown here come from a woman aged 25 to 39 who had recovered from COVID-19.

This clone has only one observation. The V and J genes are TRBV21-1 and TRBJ1-1; the listed D gene, TRBD1, was not tested against the DNA. TRBV21-1 is a listed pseudogene. The CDR3 loop spans 17 amino acids. This CDR3 is CASSKARDRGKYTEAFF. CDR3 in DNA: TGTGCCAGCAGCAAAGCCCGGGACAGGGGTAAGTACACTGAAGCTTTCTTT.

This sequence joins TRBV20-1 and TRBJ1-1; D is undetermined. The V gene lost 3 bases and the J gene lost 5 bases, with 7 bases spanning the gap. Germline loops: CDR1 DFQATT, CDR2 SNEGSKA (reference sequence). The CDR3 has 11 amino acids. The CDR3 spells CSARGQTEAFF. The DNA for the CDR3 is TGCAGTGCTAGGGGCCAGACTGAAGCTTTCTTT.

The V gene is TRBV28, the J gene TRBJ1-4; D possibly corresponds to TRBD1 (6 bases). Germline V CDR1 and CDR2: MDHEN, SYDVKM. The ends were cut back, 3 bases at V and 6 bases at J, with 11 bases in the middle. This CDR3 is built from 14 residues. The CDR3 sequence: CASSFGGRDEKLFF. The CDR3 DNA reads as TGTGCCAGCAGTTTCGGGGGGCGGGATGAAAAACTGTTTTTT.

The chain joins TRBV7-2 to TRBJ2-2; D ambiguous. The germline gives CDR1 SGHTA, CDR2 FQGNSA. The V end lost 5 bases, the J end lost 6 bases, and 7 bases lay between the germline ends. This CDR3 is built from 12 residues. CDR3 coding DNA: TGTGCCAGCAGCCACAACCCCGGGGAGCTGTTTTTT. This sequence encodes CASSHNPGELFF.

The chain recombines TRBV11-2 with TRBJ2-5; TRBD1 agrees at 11 bases. The CDR3 contains 15 residues. Germline V lookup: CDR1 SGHAT, CDR2 FQNNGV. Trimming removed 5 bases from V and 5 bases from J; junction bases left unmatched: 7. CDR3 in amino acids: CASSLSGQGGETQYF. The CDR3, as DNA: TGTGCCAGCAGCCTCTCGGGACAGGGGGGGGAGACCCAGTACTTC. The variable domain in full, completed from reference TRBV11-2 and TRBJ2-5, reads EAGVAQSPRYKIIEKRQSVAFWCNPISGHATLYWYQQILGQGPKLLIQFQNNGVVDDSQLPKDRFSAERLKGVDSTLKIQPAKLEDSAVYLCASSLSGQGGETQYFGPGTRLLVL.

To note about this clone: Here the CDR3 omits its conserved ending phenylalanine or tryptophan, so a read error is the likely source. The DNA is left out, because the CDR3 cannot be placed on it with certainty; the CDR3 is given as TCRdb lists it. The V call is TRBV6-5, the J call TRBJ1-2. The CDR3 contains 14 residues when both ends are counted. CDR1 and CDR2 from the germline V gene are MNHEY and SVGAGI. The CDR3 spells CASSSYPTGQFSVS.

V and J are TRBV29-1 and TRBJ1-1; D is perhaps TRBD1 (5 bases). The CDR3 sequence is 12 residues long. V was clipped by 7 bases and J by 5 bases, with 14 bases between them. Germline V gene sequence: CDR1 SQVTM, CDR2 ANQGSEA. CDR3 DNA sequence: TGCAGCGCACTACCGGGGGGGACTGAAGCTTTCTTT. It codes for CSALPGGTEAFF.